The 28 T cell receptor beta chains reported below all come from one sample, sequenced in a study of CD8 T cells in Susac syndrome. An input of about 0.5 to 1 ug of RNA was subjected to reverse transcription using random hexamers. MiXCR, applied by TCRdb to the immunoSEQ multiplex PCR reads, yields one record per CDR3 protein. Of 150,000 or so distinct CDR3 sequences listed, roughly 94% are singletons. What was sequenced was CD4+ T cells from PBMCs. These receptors originate from a human donor with multiple sclerosis.

V usage is TRBV19 and J usage is TRBJ2-3; D gene ambiguous. The germline V gene has CDR1 LNHDA and CDR2 SQIVND (reference sequence). Trimming left V 0 bases short and J 1 base short, with 5 bases between. The CDR3 is made up of 14 amino acids. The CDR3 coding sequence is TGTGCCAGTAGTATAGATCCGGGCACAGATACGCAGTATTTT. Translating gives CASSIDPGTDTQYF. Variable domain in full (rest from reference TRBV19 and TRBJ2-3): DGGITQSPKYLFRKEGQNVTLSCEQNLNHDAMYWYRQDPGQGLRLIYYSQIVNDFQKGDIAEGYSVSREKKESFPLTVTSAQKNPTAFYLCASSIDPGTDTQYFGPGTRLTVL.

The J gene is TRBJ1-5, the V gene TRBV9; D may be TRBD1 (5 bases). Germline V CDR1 and CDR2: SGDLS, YYNGEE. V lost 3 bases and J lost 2, with 12 bases in between. CDR3 length: 15 amino acids. CDR3: CASSGDQGGNQPQHF. CDR3 DNA sequence: TGTGCCAGCAGCGGGGACCAGGGAGGCAATCAGCCCCAGCATTTT.

The V gene is TRBV4-2, the J gene TRBJ2-7; D not certain. Germline V CDR1 and CDR2: LGHNA, YNFKEQ. The CDR3 runs to 12 residues. Trimming cost V 0 bases and J 5 bases, with 5 bases left between them. The CDR3 loop is CASSQEAHEQYF. CDR3 DNA sequence: TGTGCCAGCAGCCAAGAAGCCCACGAGCAGTACTTC.

The chain has TRBV7-9 and TRBJ2-3; the D is unclear. This CDR3 has 14 residues. Germline V gene data show CDR1 as SEHNR and CDR2 as FQNEAQ (reference sequence). V lost 2 bases and J 6 bases, leaving 12 bases between the germline ends. The CDR3 DNA sequence: TGTGCCAGCAGCTTATTTCAAGCTTGGGATACGCAGTATTTT. Protein: CASSLFQAWDTQYF.

The chain couples TRBV30 to TRBJ1-5; D remains unclear. This CDR3 contains 12 residues. Trimming took off 2 bases at V and 13 bases at J, with 15 bases between the two ends. The V gene's germline CDR1 is GTSNPN and CDR2 SVGIG (reference sequence). DNA of the CDR3: TGTGCCTGGAGTAGGATAGGAGGCAGTCAGCATTTT. Translation: CAWSRIGGSQHF.

The V call is TRBV6-6, the J call TRBJ1-3; TRBD1 aligns across 7 bases. CDR3 length equals 14 residues. Germline loops: CDR1 MNHNY, CDR2 SVGAGI (reference sequence). With 6 bases clipped from V and 0 bases from J, the junction kept 2 bases outside the gene matches. The CDR3 protein is CASRGTVSGNTIYF. CDR3 in DNA: TGTGCCAGCAGGGGGACAGTCTCTGGAAACACCATATATTTT.

The V and J genes are TRBV4-1 and TRBJ2-5; D might be TRBD1 or TRBD2, each matching 6 bases. V was shortened by 3 bases and J by 0 bases, with 20 bases between the two germline ends. The CDR3 extends over 18 amino acids. CDR1 and CDR2 from the germline V gene are MGHRA and YSYEKL. This chain's CDR3 is CASSHNLREGGYQETQYF. The CDR3 region has the DNA TGCGCCAGCAGCCACAACCTCAGGGAAGGGGGGTACCAAGAGACCCAGTACTTC.

The V gene is TRBV10-2, the J gene TRBJ1-1, with D unclear. Deletions cut 4 bases from V and 3 bases from J, with 6 bases between. This CDR3 comprises 12 residues. Germline loops: CDR1 WSHSY, CDR2 SAAADI. The CDR3 protein is CASSGRHTEAFF. The CDR3 coding sequence is TGCGCCAGCAGTGGCAGACACACTGAAGCTTTCTTT.

This chain connects TRBV5-1 to TRBJ2-3; D remains unclear. Per the germline V gene, CDR1 is SGHRS and CDR2 is YFSETQ. The CDR3 has 14 amino acids. Trimming stripped 0 bases from V and 2 bases from J, with 7 bases between. Written as DNA, the CDR3 is TGCGCCAGCAGCTTGGGCCAGGACACAGATACGCAGTATTTT. Translation: CASSLGQDTDTQYF.

The CDR3 DNA sequence: TGTGCCAGCAGCTTCGGATTCCAGGGGGAGCTGTTTTTT. This gives the protein CASSFGFQGELFF. V and J are TRBV11-3 and TRBJ2-2; D gene ambiguous. The CDR3 covers 13 residues. The ends were cut back, 3 bases at V and 8 bases at J, with 10 bases in the middle. Germline V gene data show CDR1 as SGHNT and CDR2 as YENEEA.

The rearrangement uses TRBV7-9 and TRBJ1-5; D is undetermined. This CDR3 is 14 amino acids long. Germline loops: CDR1 SEHNR, CDR2 FQNEAQ (reference sequence). V was pared by 8 bases and J by 7 bases, with 18 bases between. The CDR3 region has the DNA TGTGCCAGCGCCCCCTATGACCCCTTCCAGCCCCAGCATTTT. Amino acids: CASAPYDPFQPQHF.

The rearrangement joins TRBV6-5 to TRBJ2-7; D not certain. Trimming removed 1 base at V and 3 bases at J, with 13 bases between. The CDR3 extends over 15 amino acids. Germline CDR1 is MNHEY and CDR2 is SVGAGI. CDR3 protein: CASSYFGRPDYEQYF. The CDR3 nucleotides read TGTGCCAGCAGTTACTTTGGCAGGCCGGACTACGAGCAGTACTTC.

V usage is TRBV6-2 or TRBV6-3 and J usage is TRBJ1-5, with 7 positions matching TRBD1. Germline CDR1 reads MNHEY; CDR2 reads SVGEGT. The J segment lost 3 bases and the V segment lost 6 bases, leaving 5 bases of the junction unmatched. The CDR3 length is 14 residues. The CDR3 DNA sequence: TGTGCCAGCAGAAAACAGGGGACCAATCAGCCCCAGCATTTT. As protein: CASRKQGTNQPQHF.

This chain connects TRBV5-1 to TRBJ1-1; no definite D call. Trimming stripped 0 bases from V and 5 bases from J, with 14 bases between. Germline CDR1 and CDR2: SGHRS and YFSETQ. The CDR3 sequence is 15 residues long. DNA of the CDR3: TGCGCCAGCAGCTTGGATGGAGGGCCGGGAACTGAAGCTTTCTTT. Its translation: CASSLDGGPGTEAFF.

This CDR3 is CAWSGGGYTF. As DNA, the CDR3 is TGTGCCTGGAGTGGAGGTGGCTACACCTTC. The gene calls are TRBV30 and TRBJ1-2; no definite D call. The germline V gene has CDR1 GTSNPN and CDR2 SVGIG (reference sequence). This CDR3 is built from 10 residues. V was cut by 1 base and J by 7 bases, with 4 bases left in between.

This chain joins TRBV4-3 and TRBJ2-1; TRBD2 aligns across 10 bases. The junction had 16 bases not matched to a gene; V was cut back by 2 bases and J by 9 bases. Germline assignment: CDR1 LGHNA and CDR2 YSLEER. The CDR3 is 18 residues long. The CDR3 loop is CASSQFYKREGPVGEQFF. The DNA of the CDR3 is TGCGCCAGCAGCCAATTCTATAAGCGGGAGGGGCCGGTTGGTGAGCAGTTCTTC.

This clonotype is a singleton in its sample. J is TRBJ2-6 and V is TRBV6-1, with 8 bases that match TRBD1. The CDR3 runs 16 residues. Germline V gene data show CDR1 as MNHNS and CDR2 as SASEGT. The V and J ends lost 6 bases and 4 bases, in that order; junction bases with no gene match: 8. CDR3 DNA sequence: TGTGCCAGCAGCCGACAGGGGCTGGAGGGGGCCAACGTCCTGACTTTC. Protein: CASSRQGLEGANVLTF.

V is TRBV7-9 and J is TRBJ2-3; D remains unclear. V lost 6 bases, J lost 6 bases, and 10 bases lay in between. CDR3 length equals 12 residues. CDR1 SEHNR and CDR2 FQNEAQ come from the germline V gene (reference sequence). CDR3: CASRSDPDTQYF. The DNA of the CDR3 is TGTGCCAGCAGGTCAGACCCGGATACGCAGTATTTT.

The chain is built from TRBV18 and TRBJ2-5; no definite D call. V was clipped by 1 base and J by 5 bases, with 8 bases between them. This CDR3 contains 13 residues. Germline loops: CDR1 KGHSH, CDR2 LQKENI. The chain's CDR3 is CASSPRARETQYF. The CDR3 DNA reads TGTGCCAGCTCACCACGGGCCCGGGAGACCCAGTACTTC.

The chain joins TRBV18 to TRBJ1-4, with a weak D call TRBD1 (5 bases). Germline loops: CDR1 KGHSH, CDR2 LQKENI. The CDR3 runs 16 residues. Deletions cut 3 bases from V and 0 bases from J, with 11 bases between. CDR3 loop: CASSPTVVATNEKLFF. The DNA for the CDR3 is TGTGCCAGCTCACCGACAGTTGTGGCAACTAATGAAAAACTGTTTTTT.

The chain joins TRBV7-2 to TRBJ2-6, with a weak D call TRBD2 (6 bases). CDR1 is SGHTA and CDR2 is FQGNSA in the germline V gene. There are 12 residues in the CDR3. This CDR3 reads CAGGSGANVLTF. The CDR3 DNA follows: TGTGCGGGGGGTTCTGGGGCCAACGTCCTGACTTTC. Full variable domain (rest looked up from reference TRBV7-2 and TRBJ2-6): GAGVSQSPSNKVTEKGKDVELRCDPISGHTALYWYRQSLGQGLEFLIYFQGNSAPDKSGLPSDRFSAERTGGSVSTLTIQRTQQEDSAVYLCAGGSGANVLTFGAGSRLTVL.

The chain links TRBV6-6 to TRBJ2-7, with 9 nucleotides matching TRBD2. Germline lookup yields CDR1 MNHNY and CDR2 SVGAGI (reference sequence). The CDR3 has 15 residues. After removal of 6 bases from V and 2 bases from J, the junction contained 8 bases not matched to a gene. The CDR3, as DNA: TGTGCCAGCAGCGACGCGACTAGCGGTACCTACGAGCAGTACTTC. Its translation is CASSDATSGTYEQYF.

This chain connects TRBV5-1 to TRBJ2-2; TRBD2 aligns across 12 bases. CDR1 and CDR2 from the germline V gene are SGHRS and YFSETQ. V trimming: 4 bases; J trimming: 5 bases; junction bases outside the gene matches: 9. There are 17 residues in the CDR3. The CDR3 DNA sequence: TGCGCCAGCAGCCCCCTAGCGGGAGGGACGAGAACCGGGGAGCTGTTTTTT. Its protein is CASSPLAGGTRTGELFF.

The V call is TRBV29-1, the J call TRBJ2-3, with D maybe TRBD2 (6 bases). V was trimmed by 7 bases and J by 0 bases, leaving 17 bases between them. This CDR3 comprises 15 residues. Germline CDR1 SQVTM, CDR2 ANQGSEA. CDR3 nucleotides: TGCAGCGCCGAGGGCGGCGGGACTAGCACAGATACGCAGTATTTT. Residues: CSAEGGGTSTDTQYF.

This chain uses TRBV18 with TRBJ1-1, with D perhaps TRBD1 (6 bases). Trimming cost V 2 bases and J 0 bases, with 16 bases left between them. The CDR3 extends over 17 amino acids. Per the germline V gene, CDR1 is KGHSH and CDR2 is LQKENI. As DNA, the CDR3 is TGTGCCAGCTCACCAAGTAAACAGGGTAACATGAACACTGAAGCTTTCTTT. It codes for CASSPSKQGNMNTEAFF.

CDR3 region: CSARGYWGQVTGRYEQYF. CDR3 in DNA: TGCAGTGCTAGAGGATATTGGGGGCAGGTTACGGGGCGCTACGAGCAGTACTTC. The chain links TRBV20-1 to TRBJ2-7; D may be TRBD1 (6 bases). The V and J ends lost 1 base and 3 bases respectively, with 25 bases between them. The CDR3 is 18 amino acids. CDR1 is DFQATT and CDR2 is SNEGSKA in the germline V gene (reference sequence).

V is TRBV19 and J is TRBJ2-6; 8 bases align to TRBD1. There are 15 residues in the CDR3. Germline values: CDR1 LNHDA, CDR2 SQIVND (reference sequence). V was pared by 9 bases and J by 2 bases, with 6 bases of the junction left unmatched. The CDR3: CASSGGQAGANVLTF. For the CDR3, the DNA is TGTGCCAGCTCAGGGGGACAGGCTGGGGCCAACGTCCTGACTTTC.

The chain has TRBV7-9 and TRBJ2-5; D remains ambiguous. This CDR3 has 12 amino acids. Deletions cut 2 bases from V and 6 bases from J, with 7 bases between. Per germline, CDR1 SEHNR and CDR2 FQNEAQ (reference sequence). CDR3 bases: TGTGCCAGCAGCTTACCCCCGCAGACCCAGTACTTC. This codes for CASSLPPQTQYF.